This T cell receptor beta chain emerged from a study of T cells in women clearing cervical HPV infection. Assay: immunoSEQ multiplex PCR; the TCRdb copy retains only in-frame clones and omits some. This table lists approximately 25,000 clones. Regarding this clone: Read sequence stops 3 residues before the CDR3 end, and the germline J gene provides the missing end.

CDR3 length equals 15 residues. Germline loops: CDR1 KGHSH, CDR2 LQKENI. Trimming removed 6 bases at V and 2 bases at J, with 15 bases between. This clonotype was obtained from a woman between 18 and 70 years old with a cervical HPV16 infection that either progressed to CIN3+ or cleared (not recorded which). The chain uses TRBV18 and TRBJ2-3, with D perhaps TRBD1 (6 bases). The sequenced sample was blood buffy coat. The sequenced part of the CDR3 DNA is TGTGCCAGCTCGCCAGAGCAGGGGAACACAGATACG. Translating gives CASSPEQGNTDT. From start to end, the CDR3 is CASSPEQGNTDTQYF.